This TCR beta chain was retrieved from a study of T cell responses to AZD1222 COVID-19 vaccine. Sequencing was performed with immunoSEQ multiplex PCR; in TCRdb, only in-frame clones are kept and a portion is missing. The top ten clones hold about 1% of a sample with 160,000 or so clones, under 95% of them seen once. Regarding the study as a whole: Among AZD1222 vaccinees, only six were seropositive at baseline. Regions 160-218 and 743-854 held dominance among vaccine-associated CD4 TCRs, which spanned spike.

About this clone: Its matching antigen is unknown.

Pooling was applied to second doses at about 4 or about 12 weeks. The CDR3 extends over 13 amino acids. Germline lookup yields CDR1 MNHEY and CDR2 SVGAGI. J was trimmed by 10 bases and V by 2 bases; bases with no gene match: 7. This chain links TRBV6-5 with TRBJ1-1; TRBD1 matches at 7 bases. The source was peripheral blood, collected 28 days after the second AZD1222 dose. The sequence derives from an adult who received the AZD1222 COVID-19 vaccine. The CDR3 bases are TGTGCCAGCAGTTACCAGACAGGGCAAAGAGCTTTCTTT. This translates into CASSYQTGQRAFF.